This entry lists 5 T cell receptor beta chains sequenced from one sample in a study of cytomegalovirus exposure and HLA in healthy donors. PCR amplification relied on 60 Vbeta primers (plus 13 Jbeta primers). Libraries were prepared by immunoSEQ multiplex PCR; TCRdb keeps only in-frame clonotypes and omits some of them. This table has around 130,000 clones, 75% to 90% appearing once. The sequencing sample was made of PBMCs. These receptors came from a man younger than 40 in good health and CMV-seronegative.

The chain uses TRBV7-2 and TRBJ1-5; D ambiguous. Germline V CDR1 and CDR2: SGHTA, FQGNSA. The CDR3 contains 15 residues. Trimming cost V 2 bases and J 4 bases, with 12 bases left between them. The CDR3 region is CASSLSRSPNQPQHF. CDR3 nucleotides: TGTGCCAGCAGCTTAAGCAGGTCGCCTAATCAGCCCCAGCATTTT.

The chain recombines TRBV25-1 with TRBJ2-1; D perhaps matches TRBD1 (7 bases). V gave up 0 bases and J gave up 8 bases, with 17 bases separating them. The CDR3 is made up of 16 amino acids. CDR1 is MGHDK, CDR2 SYGVNS, per germline. As DNA, the CDR3 is TGTGCCAGCAGTGAATATCTGGACCCCAGGGGGGATGAGCAGTTCTTC. Protein sequence: CASSEYLDPRGDEQFF.

This chain connects TRBV2 to TRBJ2-1, with 8 bases lining up with TRBD2. The V segment lost 7 bases and the J segment 5 bases; nucleotides outside the gene matches: 7. CDR3 length equals 14 residues. The germline gives CDR1 SNHLY, CDR2 FYNNEI. The CDR3 spells CASINSGNNNEQFF. CDR3 nucleotides: TGTGCCAGCATTAATAGCGGGAACAACAATGAGCAGTTCTTC.

This chain links TRBV7-3 with TRBJ1-2; no firm D call. The V gene's germline CDR1 is SGHTA and CDR2 FQGTGA. Trimming shortened V by 5 bases and J by 5 bases, and 21 bases separated the two germline ends. The CDR3 runs 16 residues. CDR3 protein: CASSPTPLITAYGYTF. The CDR3 DNA reads as TGTGCCAGCAGCCCGACACCGCTTATAACAGCATATGGCTACACCTTC.

V usage is TRBV30 and J usage is TRBJ1-4; D ambiguous. The germline V and J ends were trimmed by 1 base and 7 bases, with 7 bases remaining between them. The CDR3 is 12 amino acids. Looked up from germline, CDR1 is GTSNPN and CDR2 is SVGIG (reference sequence). CDR3 coding DNA: TGTGCCTGGAGTGCGACAAGTGAAAAACTGTTTTTT. Its translation: CAWSATSEKLFF.